The sequence of this T cell receptor beta chain was determined in a study of cytomegalovirus exposure and HLA in healthy donors. V gave up 5 bases and J gave up 3 bases; unmatched junction bases: 8. Germline assignment: CDR1 SGHTA and CDR2 FQGNSA. The CDR3 runs 17 residues. The PCR contained 60 Vbeta and 13 Jbeta primers. Data came from immunoSEQ multiplex PCR; TCRdb stores just in-frame clones and leaves some out. The sample includes tens of thousands of clones, about 74% of them seen just once. The chain joins TRBV7-2 to TRBJ2-3, with 13 nucleotides matching TRBD2. The sequence derives from a woman in her 50s in good health and CMV-seropositive. Sequenced input: PBMCs. The CDR3, as DNA: TGTGCCAGCAGCATCCGACTAGCGGGAGGAGTGACAGATACGCAGTATTTT. Protein product: CASSIRLAGGVTDTQYF.